This passage covers 25 T cell receptor beta chains from one sample sequenced in a study of blood T cell repertoires in COVID-19. The method was immunoSEQ multiplex PCR; TCRdb's version includes in-frame clones alone and lacks a portion of them. Of some 140,000 clones in the sample, about 80% were seen once. The sequenced material came from peripheral blood. The receptors derive from an older woman with acute or convalescent COVID-19.

The rearrangement joins TRBV2 to TRBJ2-5, with a weak D call TRBD1 (6 bases). The CDR3 is 14 residues long. Deletions cut 6 bases from V and 1 base from J, with 12 bases between. In germline, CDR1 is SNHLY, CDR2 FYNNEI. The CDR3 coding sequence is TGTGCCAGCAGAGGTACAGGGAGCCAAGAGACCCAGTACTTC. Its protein product is CASRGTGSQETQYF.

The chain combines TRBV5-1 with TRBJ2-3; 7 bases fit TRBD2. V was clipped by 0 bases and J by 0 bases; unmatched bases: 4. The CDR3 loop spans 16 amino acids. CDR1 is SGHRS, CDR2 YFSETQ, per germline. In nucleotides, the CDR3 is TGCGCCAGCAGCTTGGCAGTGGGGGGGAGCACAGATACGCAGTATTTT. Its protein is CASSLAVGGSTDTQYF.

V gene TRBV5-4 combines with J gene TRBJ1-5; D gene ambiguous. CDR3 length equals 13 residues. The germline V and J ends were trimmed by 0 bases and 4 bases, with 5 bases remaining between them. Germline CDR1 and CDR2: SGHNT and YYREEE (reference sequence). The CDR3 here is CASSLEPNQPQHF. CDR3 in DNA: TGTGCCAGCAGCTTGGAGCCGAATCAGCCCCAGCATTTT.

J is TRBJ2-4 and V is TRBV12-3 or TRBV12-4, with D tentatively TRBD2 (6 bases). V was trimmed by 3 bases and J by 7 bases, leaving 7 bases between them. The CDR3 is made up of 12 amino acids. In DNA form, the CDR3 reads TGTGCCAGCAGTTTTGGAGGGAACATTCAGTACTTC. Translating gives CASSFGGNIQYF.

The V call is TRBV19, the J call TRBJ1-2; 7 bases are shared with TRBD1. The CDR3 loop spans 15 amino acids. Germline assignment: CDR1 LNHDA and CDR2 SQIVND (reference sequence). Germline trimming cut 1 base from V and 2 bases from J; bases unmatched to any gene: 4. This CDR3 reads CASSIADRENYGYTF. As DNA, the CDR3 is TGTGCCAGTAGTATAGCCGACAGGGAGAACTATGGCTACACCTTC.

V gene TRBV5-1 combines with J gene TRBJ2-1; 10 bases align to TRBD1. The CDR3 has 17 residues. J was trimmed by 3 bases and V by 4 bases; bases with no gene match: 10. Germline V gene sequence: CDR1 SGHRS, CDR2 YFSETQ. For the CDR3, the DNA is TGCGCCAGCAGCCCCCGGGACAGGGGCTTCATCTACAATGAGCAGTTCTTC. This gives the protein CASSPRDRGFIYNEQFF.

This chain connects TRBV11-3 to TRBJ2-3; no clear D gene. Germline V CDR1 and CDR2: SGHNT, YENEEA. V was pared by 5 bases and J by 5 bases, with 14 bases between. This CDR3 region has 14 residues. The CDR3 nucleotides are TGTGCCAGCAGCCCCGGGTTCTCCGGAGATACGCAGTATTTT. Protein sequence: CASSPGFSGDTQYF. Filled out from reference TRBV11-3 and TRBJ2-3, the complete variable domain reads EAGVVQSPRYKIIEKKQPVAFWCNPISGHNTLYWYLQNLGQGPELLIRYENEEAVDDSQLPKDRFSAERLKGVDSTLKIQPAELGDSAVYLCASSPGFSGDTQYFGPGTRLTVL.

The chain recombines TRBV7-6 with TRBJ1-3, with D unclear. This CDR3 contains 17 residues. The V end was cut by 4 bases, the J end by 0 bases, with 16 bases between. Per the germline V gene, CDR1 is SGHVS and CDR2 is FNYEAQ. CDR3 residues: CASSSAAAGNSGNTIYF. CDR3 coding DNA: TGTGCCAGCAGCTCTGCCGCCGCAGGAAACTCTGGAAACACCATATATTTT. The full variable domain, rest sourced from reference TRBV7-6 and TRBJ1-3, is GAGVSQSPRYKVTKRGQDVALRCDPISGHVSLYWYRQALGQGPEFLTYFNYEAQQDKSGLPNDRFSAERPEGSISTLTIQRTEQRDSAMYRCASSSAAAGNSGNTIYFGEGSWLTVV.

The rearrangement uses TRBV6-6 and TRBJ1-2, with 8 bases identical to TRBD1. Unmatched junction bases numbered 7, after V lost 6 bases and J lost 7 bases. The CDR3 is made up of 13 amino acids. Per germline, CDR1 MNHNY and CDR2 SVGAGI (reference sequence). In DNA form, the CDR3 reads TGTGCCAGCAGCTTGCAGGGGGCGGTTGGCTACACCTTC. Translated, it gives CASSLQGAVGYTF.

The chain is built from TRBV9 and TRBJ2-3; 12 bases are a match to TRBD2. J was trimmed by 6 bases and V by 3 bases; bases with no gene match: 11. CDR1 and CDR2 (germline): SGDLS, YYNGEE. The CDR3 extends over 17 amino acids. This CDR3 reads CASSGGLAGGLWDTQYF. In DNA form, the CDR3 reads TGTGCCAGCAGCGGCGGCCTAGCGGGGGGGCTGTGGGATACGCAGTATTTT.

The chain combines TRBV7-6 with TRBJ2-5, with D perhaps TRBD1 (5 bases). Looked up from germline, CDR1 is SGHVS and CDR2 is FNYEAQ. V gave up 4 bases and J gave up 3 bases, with 21 bases separating them. The CDR3 spans 17 residues. This CDR3 reads CASSSTDSEGSKETQYF. The CDR3, as DNA: TGTGCCAGCAGCTCTACTGACAGTGAAGGTTCCAAAGAGACCCAGTACTTC.

With regard to this clone: One end of the junction does not line up with germline, which may come from a read error. The chain uses TRBV7-7 and TRBJ1-1; D may be TRBD1 (5 bases). The germline V gene encodes CDR1 SSHAT and CDR2 FNYEAQ (reference sequence). The CDR3 has 13 residues. The CDR3 nucleotides are TGTGCTAGCAGCTTAGTCCCAGGGACTGAAGCTTTCTTT. Translating gives CASSLVPGTEAFF.

The V gene is TRBV30, the J gene TRBJ1-3, with a possible D match to TRBD1 (5 bases). Germline V lookup: CDR1 GTSNPN, CDR2 SVGIG (reference sequence). The CDR3 has 12 amino acids. CDR3 bases: TGTGCGGCGCCGGGGGATGGAAACACCATATATTTT. Translation gives CAAPGDGNTIYF.

The rearrangement uses TRBV3-1 (or the pseudogene TRBV3-2) and TRBJ2-1, with TRBD2 identical over 13 bases. CDR1 is LGHDT and CDR2 is YNNKEL in the germline V gene (reference sequence). The CDR3 runs 16 residues. V trimming: 4 bases; J trimming: 6 bases; junction bases outside the gene matches: 6. DNA for the CDR3: TGTGCCAGCAGCCGGACACTAGCGGGGGGGGGCAATGAGCAGTTCTTC. Translating it yields CASSRTLAGGGNEQFF.

The V gene is TRBV5-1, the J gene TRBJ2-2; 9 nucleotides align to TRBD2. The CDR3 contains 16 residues. Germline trimming cut 0 bases from V and 3 bases from J; bases unmatched to any gene: 3. Germline V gene sequence: CDR1 SGHRS, CDR2 YFSETQ. The CDR3 sequence is CASSLVERGDTGELFF. The CDR3 nucleotides read TGCGCCAGCAGCTTGGTAGAGCGGGGGGACACCGGGGAGCTGTTTTTT.

The chain links TRBV30 to TRBJ1-6, with TRBD1 matching 8 bases. Losses at the gene ends were 3 bases for V and 5 bases for J; bases not matched to a gene: 6. From germline, CDR1 is GTSNPN and CDR2 SVGIG (reference sequence). The CDR3 has 15 amino acids. CDR3 DNA sequence: TGTGCCTGGAGCGGACAGGGACTCGATAATTCACCCCTCCACTTT. This sequence encodes CAWSGQGLDNSPLHF.

This chain joins TRBV24-1 and TRBJ2-2, with 10 bases lining up with TRBD2. The CDR3 extends over 16 amino acids. Trimming removed 3 bases from V and 7 bases from J; junction bases left unmatched: 7. Looked up from germline, CDR1 is KGHDR and CDR2 is SFDVKD. CDR3 loop: CATSDQAGGLDGELFF. In DNA form, the CDR3 reads TGTGCCACCAGTGATCAAGCGGGGGGGCTTGACGGGGAGCTGTTTTTT.

The chain couples TRBV12-5 to TRBJ1-4, with 7 positions matching TRBD1. Per the germline V gene, CDR1 is LGHNT and CDR2 is FRNRAP. V shed 6 bases and J 4 bases; nucleotides not matched to a gene: 11. This CDR3 contains 16 residues. CDR3 amino acids: CASGLGTAPFNEKLFF. DNA for the CDR3: TGTGCTAGTGGCCTCGGGACAGCGCCTTTTAATGAAAAACTGTTTTTT. The whole variable domain, remainder taken from reference TRBV12-5 and TRBJ1-4, is DARVTQTPRHKVTEMGQEVTMRCQPILGHNTVFWYRQTMMQGLELLAYFRNRAPLDDSGMPKDRFSAEMPDATLATLKIQPSEPRDSAVYFCASGLGTAPFNEKLFFGSGTQLSVL.

The CDR3 coding sequence is TGTGCCAGCAGTTGGGCCGGGACAGCCTTAGAAGGCTACACCTTC. It translates to CASSWAGTALEGYTF. The J gene is TRBJ1-2, the V gene TRBV27, with 7 bases aligning to TRBD1. The junction had 13 bases not matched to a gene; V was cut back by 4 bases and J by 8 bases. The germline V gene encodes CDR1 MNHEY and CDR2 SMNVEV (reference sequence). The CDR3 sequence is 15 residues long.

The chain carries TRBV5-5 and TRBJ1-4, with D possibly TRBD1 on 6 matching bases. CDR1 SGHKS and CDR2 YYEKEE come from the germline V gene (reference sequence). This CDR3 is 14 amino acids long. Trimming took off 0 bases at V and 11 bases at J, with 14 bases between the two ends. The CDR3 DNA sequence: TGTGCCAGCAGCTTGGGGACAGAGGAAGGGAAACTGTTTTTT. This translates into CASSLGTEEGKLFF.

The rearrangement links TRBV5-1 to TRBJ2-7; TRBD2 matches at 11 bases. With 5 bases clipped from V and 3 bases from J, the junction kept 7 bases outside the gene matches. Germline V gene data show CDR1 as SGHRS and CDR2 as YFSETQ. The CDR3 spans 15 residues. The CDR3 nucleotides are TGCGCCAGCAGTCCAACTAGCGGGGGCCTCTACGAGCAGTACTTC. It specifies CASSPTSGGLYEQYF.

The J gene is TRBJ1-1, the V gene TRBV5-1; D is perhaps TRBD1 (5 bases). Trimming pared 3 bases from V and 0 bases from J, leaving 18 bases between. Looked up from germline, CDR1 is SGHRS and CDR2 is YFSETQ. This CDR3 comprises 17 residues. CDR3 DNA: TGCGCCAGCAGCTCATCCCGGGACGGGAGGATGAACACTGAAGCTTTCTTT. Its protein is CASSSSRDGRMNTEAFF.

Regarding this clone: Sequence at one end of the junction differs from germline and may be a read error. The chain joins TRBV19 to TRBJ1-4, with TRBD1 matching 12 bases. Germline-derived CDR1 and CDR2 are LNHDA and SQIVND (reference sequence). This CDR3 contains 16 residues. In DNA, the CDR3 is TGTGCCAGTAGGCCTACAACCGGGACAGGGGGCCCGTACAGCGTTTTT. It translates to CASRPTTGTGGPYSVF.

This sequence joins TRBV3-1 (or the pseudogene TRBV3-2) and TRBJ1-2; TRBD1 matches at 9 bases. The CDR3 extends over 14 amino acids. Trimming cost V 6 bases and J 8 bases; bases outside gene matches: 10. Germline CDR1 and CDR2: LGHDT and YNNKEL (reference sequence). In nucleotides, the CDR3 is TGTGCCAGCAGGACCGAACAGGGGGCGGGCGGCTACACCTTC. Protein product: CASRTEQGAGGYTF.

The chain links TRBV5-8 to TRBJ1-1; 7 nucleotides match TRBD1. With V trimmed by 4 bases and J by 0 bases, 12 bases remained unmatched. Germline CDR1 and CDR2: SGHTS and YDEGEE. The CDR3 has 17 amino acids. The CDR3 nucleotides read TGTGCCAGCAGCGGCCTGACAGGGAAAGGGATGAACACTGAAGCTTTCTTT. It specifies CASSGLTGKGMNTEAFF.